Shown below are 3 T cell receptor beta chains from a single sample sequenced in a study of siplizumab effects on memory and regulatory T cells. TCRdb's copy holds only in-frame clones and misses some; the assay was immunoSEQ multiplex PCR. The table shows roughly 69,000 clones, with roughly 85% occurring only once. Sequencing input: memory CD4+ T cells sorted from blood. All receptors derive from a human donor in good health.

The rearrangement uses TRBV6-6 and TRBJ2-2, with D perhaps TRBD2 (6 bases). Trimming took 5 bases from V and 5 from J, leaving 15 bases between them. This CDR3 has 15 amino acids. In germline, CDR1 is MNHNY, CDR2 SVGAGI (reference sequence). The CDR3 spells CASSRDSQRTGELFF. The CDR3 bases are TGTGCCAGCAGTCGGGACTCCCAAAGGACCGGGGAGCTGTTTTTT.

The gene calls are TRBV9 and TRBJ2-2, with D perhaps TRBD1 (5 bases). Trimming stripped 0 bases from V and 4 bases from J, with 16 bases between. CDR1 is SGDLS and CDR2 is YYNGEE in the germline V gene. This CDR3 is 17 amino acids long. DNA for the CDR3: TGTGCCAGCAGCGTAGGGGGCCCATTCCGGAGCACCGGGGAGCTGTTTTTT. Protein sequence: CASSVGGPFRSTGELFF.

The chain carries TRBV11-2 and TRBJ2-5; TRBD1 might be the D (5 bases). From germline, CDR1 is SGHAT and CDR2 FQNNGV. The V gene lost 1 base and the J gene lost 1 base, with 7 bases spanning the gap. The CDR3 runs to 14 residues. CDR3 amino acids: CASSLVGLQETQYF. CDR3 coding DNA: TGTGCCAGCAGCTTAGTGGGGCTCCAAGAGACCCAGTACTTC.